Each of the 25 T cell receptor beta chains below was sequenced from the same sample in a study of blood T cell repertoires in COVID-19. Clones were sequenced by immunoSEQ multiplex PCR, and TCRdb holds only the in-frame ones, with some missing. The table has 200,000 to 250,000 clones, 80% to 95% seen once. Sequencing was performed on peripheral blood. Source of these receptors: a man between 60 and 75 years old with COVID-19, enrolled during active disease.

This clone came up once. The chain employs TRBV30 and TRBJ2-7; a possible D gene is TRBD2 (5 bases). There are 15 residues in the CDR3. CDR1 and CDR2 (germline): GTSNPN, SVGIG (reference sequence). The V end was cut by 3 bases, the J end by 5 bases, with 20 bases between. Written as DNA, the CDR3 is TGTGCCTGGAGATTAGCACCGGGATACCGGGACGAGCAGTACTTC. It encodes CAWRLAPGYRDEQYF.

The CDR3 DNA is TGTGCCAGCAGGCGGCCGGGACAGGGGTTCTATGGCTACACCTTC. Amino acid sequence: CASRRPGQGFYGYTF. This rearrangement joins TRBV27 to TRBJ1-2; 10 nucleotides align to TRBD1. Germline CDR1 is MNHEY and CDR2 is SMNVEV (reference sequence). Trimming at V came to 6 bases and at J to 4 bases, leaving 8 bases not matched to a gene. The CDR3 is made up of 15 amino acids.

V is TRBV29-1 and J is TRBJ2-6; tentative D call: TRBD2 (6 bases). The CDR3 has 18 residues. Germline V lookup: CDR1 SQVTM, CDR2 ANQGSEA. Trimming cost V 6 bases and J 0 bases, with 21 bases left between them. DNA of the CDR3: TGCAGCGTCCAAGAGGCGCGGGACCGAAGCTCTGGGGCCAACGTCCTGACTTTC. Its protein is CSVQEARDRSSGANVLTF.

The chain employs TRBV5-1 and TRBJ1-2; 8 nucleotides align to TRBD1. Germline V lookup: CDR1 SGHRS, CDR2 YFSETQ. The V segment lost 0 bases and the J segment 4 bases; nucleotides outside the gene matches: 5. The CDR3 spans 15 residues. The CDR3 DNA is TGCGCCAGCAGCTTGGTATATGGGACAGGCTATGGCTACACCTTC. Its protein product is CASSLVYGTGYGYTF.

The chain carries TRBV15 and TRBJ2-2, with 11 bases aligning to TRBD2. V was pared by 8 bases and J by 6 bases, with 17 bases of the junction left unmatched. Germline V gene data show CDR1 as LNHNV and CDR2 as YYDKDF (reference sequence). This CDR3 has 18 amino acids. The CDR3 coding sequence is TGTGCCACCCGAACAGGGGGCCCTAGCGGGAGGAGTGCCGGGGAGCTGTTTTTT. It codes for CATRTGGPSGRSAGELFF.

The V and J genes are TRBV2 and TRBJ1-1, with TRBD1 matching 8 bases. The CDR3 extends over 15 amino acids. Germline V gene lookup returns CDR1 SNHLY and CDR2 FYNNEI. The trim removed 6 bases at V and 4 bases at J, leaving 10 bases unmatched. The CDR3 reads CASRDRTGLGTEAFF. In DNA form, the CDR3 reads TGTGCCAGCAGGGATCGGACAGGGCTGGGCACTGAAGCTTTCTTT. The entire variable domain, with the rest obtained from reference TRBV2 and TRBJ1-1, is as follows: EPEVTQTPSHQVTQMGQEVILRCVPISNHLYFYWYRQILGQKVEFLVSFYNNEISEKSEIFDDQFSVERPDGSNFTLKIRSTKLEDSAMYFCASRDRTGLGTEAFFGQGTRLTVV.

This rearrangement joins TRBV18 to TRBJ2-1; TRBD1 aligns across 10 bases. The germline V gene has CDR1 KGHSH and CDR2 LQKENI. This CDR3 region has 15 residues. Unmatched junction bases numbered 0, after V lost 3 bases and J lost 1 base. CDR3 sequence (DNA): TGTGCCAGCTCACCGGGACAGGGGTCCTACAATGAGCAGTTCTTC. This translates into CASSPGQGSYNEQFF.

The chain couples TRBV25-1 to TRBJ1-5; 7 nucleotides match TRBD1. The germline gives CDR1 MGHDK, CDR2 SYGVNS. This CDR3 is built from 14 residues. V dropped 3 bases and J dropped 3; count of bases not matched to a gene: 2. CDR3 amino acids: CASSETGFNQPQHF. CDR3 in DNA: TGTGCCAGCAGTGAGACAGGGTTCAATCAGCCCCAGCATTTT.

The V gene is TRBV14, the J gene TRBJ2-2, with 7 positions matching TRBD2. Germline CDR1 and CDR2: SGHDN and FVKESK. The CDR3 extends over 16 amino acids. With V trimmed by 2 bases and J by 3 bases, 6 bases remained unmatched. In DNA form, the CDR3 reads TGTGCCAGCAGCCAACGGGCGGGAGTTTACACCGGGGAGCTGTTTTTT. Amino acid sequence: CASSQRAGVYTGELFF.

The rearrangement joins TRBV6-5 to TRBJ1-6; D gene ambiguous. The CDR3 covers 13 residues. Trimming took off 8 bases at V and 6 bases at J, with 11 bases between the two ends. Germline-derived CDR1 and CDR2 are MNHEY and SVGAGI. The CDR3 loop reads CASAMYSNSPLHF. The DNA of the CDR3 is TGTGCCAGCGCCATGTATAGTAATTCACCCCTCCACTTT.

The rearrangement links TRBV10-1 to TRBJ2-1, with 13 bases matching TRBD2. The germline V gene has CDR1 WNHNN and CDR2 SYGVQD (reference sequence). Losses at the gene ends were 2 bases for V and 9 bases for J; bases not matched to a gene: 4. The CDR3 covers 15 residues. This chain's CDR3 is CASSEGLAGVGEQFF. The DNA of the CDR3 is TGCGCCAGCAGTGAGGGACTAGCGGGGGTGGGTGAGCAGTTCTTC.

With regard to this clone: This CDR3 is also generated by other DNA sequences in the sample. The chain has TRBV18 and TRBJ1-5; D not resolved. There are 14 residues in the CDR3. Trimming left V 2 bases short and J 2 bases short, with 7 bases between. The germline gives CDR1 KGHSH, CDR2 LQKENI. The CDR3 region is CASSPGQGNQPQHF. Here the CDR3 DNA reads TGTGCCAGCTCACCAGGGCAGGGCAATCAGCCCCAGCATTTT.

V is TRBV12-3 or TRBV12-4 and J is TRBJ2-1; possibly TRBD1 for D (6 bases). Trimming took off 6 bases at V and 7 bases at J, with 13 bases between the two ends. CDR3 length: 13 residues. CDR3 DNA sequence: TGTGCCAGCAGCTTGGGGCAGGGGAATGAGCAGTTCTTC. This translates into CASSLGQGNEQFF.

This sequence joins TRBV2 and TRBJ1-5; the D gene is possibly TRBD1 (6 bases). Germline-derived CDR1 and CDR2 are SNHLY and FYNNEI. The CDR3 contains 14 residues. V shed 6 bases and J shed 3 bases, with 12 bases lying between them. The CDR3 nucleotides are TGTGCCAGCAGAGACGGACAGCTCAATCAGCCCCAGCATTTT. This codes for CASRDGQLNQPQHF.

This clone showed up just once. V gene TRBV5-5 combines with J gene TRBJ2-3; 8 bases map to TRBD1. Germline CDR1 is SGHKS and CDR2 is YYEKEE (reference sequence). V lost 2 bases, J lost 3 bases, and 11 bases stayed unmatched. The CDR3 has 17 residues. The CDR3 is CASSFSAAGGRTDTQYF. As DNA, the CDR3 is TGTGCCAGCAGCTTCAGTGCGGCAGGGGGCCGGACAGATACGCAGTATTTT.

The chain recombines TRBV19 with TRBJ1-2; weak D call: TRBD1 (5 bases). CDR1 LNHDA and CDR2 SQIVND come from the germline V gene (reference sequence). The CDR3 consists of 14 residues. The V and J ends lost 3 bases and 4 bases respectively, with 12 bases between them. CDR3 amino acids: CASSIGGYGYGYTF. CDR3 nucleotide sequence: TGTGCCAGTAGTATCGGGGGATATGGCTATGGCTACACCTTC.

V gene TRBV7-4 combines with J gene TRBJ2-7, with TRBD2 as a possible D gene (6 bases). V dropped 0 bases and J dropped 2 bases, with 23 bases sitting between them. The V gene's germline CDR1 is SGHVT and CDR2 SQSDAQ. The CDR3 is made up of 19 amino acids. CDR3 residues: CASSLALGLDRISAYEQYF. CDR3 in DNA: TGTGCCAGCAGCTTAGCCCTGGGACTTGATAGGATTTCCGCCTACGAGCAGTACTTC.

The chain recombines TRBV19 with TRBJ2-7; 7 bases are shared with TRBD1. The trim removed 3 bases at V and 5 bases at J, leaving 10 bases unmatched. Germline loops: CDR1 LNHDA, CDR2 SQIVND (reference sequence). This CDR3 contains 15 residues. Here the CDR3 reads CASSIPGGPLNEQYF. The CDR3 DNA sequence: TGTGCCAGTAGTATCCCAGGGGGACCCTTGAACGAGCAGTACTTC.

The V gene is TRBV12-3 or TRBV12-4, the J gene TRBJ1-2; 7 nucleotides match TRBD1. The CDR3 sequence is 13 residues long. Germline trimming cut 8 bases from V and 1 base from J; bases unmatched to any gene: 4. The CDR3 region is CASGTAINYGYTF. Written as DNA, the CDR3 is TGTGCCAGCGGGACAGCGATTAACTATGGCTACACCTTC.

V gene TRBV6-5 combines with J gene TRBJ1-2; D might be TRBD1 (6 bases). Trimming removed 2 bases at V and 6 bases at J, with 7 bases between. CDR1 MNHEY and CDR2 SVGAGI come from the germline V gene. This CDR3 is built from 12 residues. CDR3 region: CASSYRGNGYTF. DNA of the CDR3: TGTGCCAGCAGTTACAGGGGGAATGGCTACACCTTC.

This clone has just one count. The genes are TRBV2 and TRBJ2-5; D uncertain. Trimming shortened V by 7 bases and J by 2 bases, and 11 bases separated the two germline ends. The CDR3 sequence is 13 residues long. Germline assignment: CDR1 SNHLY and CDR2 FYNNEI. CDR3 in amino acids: CASNSDLQETQYF. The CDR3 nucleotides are TGTGCCAGCAACTCCGACTTACAAGAGACCCAGTACTTC.

The CDR3 reads CASSLGRGPFGTQYF. In DNA form, the CDR3 reads TGTGCCAGCAGCTTAGGCAGGGGCCCCTTTGGTACCCAGTACTTC. The chain recombines TRBV7-2 with TRBJ2-5; D might be TRBD1 (6 bases). The CDR3 sequence is 15 residues long. Germline CDR1 and CDR2: SGHTA and FQGNSA. V lost 1 base to trimming and J lost 8 bases, with 17 bases between them.

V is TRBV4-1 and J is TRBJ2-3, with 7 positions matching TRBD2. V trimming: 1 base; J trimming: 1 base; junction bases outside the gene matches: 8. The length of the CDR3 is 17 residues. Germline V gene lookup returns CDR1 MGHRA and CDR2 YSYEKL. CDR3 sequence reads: CASSQGLLGGGTDTQYF. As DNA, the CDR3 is TGCGCCAGCAGCCAAGGTCTTCTGGGGGGGGGCACAGATACGCAGTATTTT.

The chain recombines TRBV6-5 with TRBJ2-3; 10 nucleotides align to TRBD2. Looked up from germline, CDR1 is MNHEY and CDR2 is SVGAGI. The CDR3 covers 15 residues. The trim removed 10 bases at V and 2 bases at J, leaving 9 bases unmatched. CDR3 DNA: TGTGCCACTTTGAGCGGGAGGGGAATCACAGATACGCAGTATTTT. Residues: CATLSGRGITDTQYF.

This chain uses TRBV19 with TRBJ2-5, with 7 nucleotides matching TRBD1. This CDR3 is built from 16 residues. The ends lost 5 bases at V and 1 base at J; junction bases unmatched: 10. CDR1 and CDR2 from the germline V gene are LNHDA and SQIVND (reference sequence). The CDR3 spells CASSPVGTEPQETQYF. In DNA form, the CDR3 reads TGTGCCAGTAGTCCCGTTGGGACAGAACCCCAAGAGACCCAGTACTTC.